The clone carrying this TCR beta chain occurred many times. Its antigen remains unidentified. The entry originates in a study of T cell repertoires in cytomegalovirus infection. Overall study context: Indications of both CMV infection and matching HLA type were provided by public TCR beta signatures.

Study-level results: Dominating the ex vivo response were TCR beta clonotypes that were CMV-specific and HLA-C-restricted.

Each CDR3 protein gets one entry after TCRdb re-called the reads with MiXCR. The profile shows some 600,000 distinct CDR3 sequences, roughly 26% of them singletons. V shed 0 bases and J shed 4 bases, with 13 bases lying between them. Germline V lookup: CDR1 SGHTA, CDR2 FQGNSA. This CDR3 is built from 16 residues. The gene calls are TRBV7-2 and TRBJ2-1, with D possibly matching TRBD2 (6 bases). The sequence derives from a human donor in good health (CMV status not recorded). Some clones in this sample may be carry-over from other donors' samples. The sequenced material came from CD8+ T cells from PBMCs. In DNA, the CDR3 is TGTGCCAGCAGCTTAGCACTAGCCTCATATTACAATGAGCAGTTCTTC. Its translation: CASSLALASYYNEQFF.